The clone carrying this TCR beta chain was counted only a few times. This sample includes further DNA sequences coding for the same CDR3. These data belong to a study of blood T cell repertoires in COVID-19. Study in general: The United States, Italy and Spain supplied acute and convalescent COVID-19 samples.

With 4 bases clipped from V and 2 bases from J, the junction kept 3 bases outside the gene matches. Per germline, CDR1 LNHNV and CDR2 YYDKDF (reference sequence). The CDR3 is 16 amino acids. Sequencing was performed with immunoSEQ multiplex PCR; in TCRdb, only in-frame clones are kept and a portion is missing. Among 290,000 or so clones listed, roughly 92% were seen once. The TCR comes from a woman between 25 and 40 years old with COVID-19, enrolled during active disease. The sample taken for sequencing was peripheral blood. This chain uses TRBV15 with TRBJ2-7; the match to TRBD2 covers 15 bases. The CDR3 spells CATSNGLAGGPYEQYF. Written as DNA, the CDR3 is TGTGCCACCAGCAATGGACTAGCGGGAGGGCCCTACGAGCAGTACTTC.